A single sample gave rise to the 7 T cell receptor beta chains below, sequenced in a study of early T cells in non-severe SARS-CoV-2 infection. TCRdb independently ran MiXCR on the 5' RACE reads; one entry per CDR3 protein. This table holds 60,000 to 75,000 distinct CDR3 sequences, roughly 11% found once. The sequences come from whole blood, collected at baseline. The receptors shown here come from an adult who was a healthcare worker with PCR-confirmed SARS-CoV-2 infection or an uninfected control (not recorded which).

In regard to this clonotype: The junction shows a germline mismatch at one end, possibly a read error. The CDR3 region has the DNA TGTGCCAGCAGTGGGGAACTAGCGGGGAGGCAGGCCTTC. This codes for CASSGELAGRQAF. This chain uses TRBV6-2 or TRBV6-3 with TRBJ2-7; 10 positions agree with TRBD2. This CDR3 is built from 13 residues. The germline V gene has CDR1 MNHEY and CDR2 SVGEGT.

This clonotype has more than one count but fewer than ten. CDR3 region: CASSPARNQPQHF. The CDR3, as DNA: TGTGCCAGCAGTCCGGCCCGGAATCAGCCCCAGCATTTT. J is TRBJ1-5 and V is TRBV6-5; D gene uncertain. In germline, CDR1 is MNHEY, CDR2 SVGAGI. The ends were cut back, 5 bases at V and 4 bases at J, with 9 bases in the middle. The CDR3 totals 13 residues.

V and J are TRBV4-1 and TRBJ1-2; tentative D call: TRBD1 (6 bases). Germline V lookup: CDR1 MGHRA, CDR2 YSYEKL. The CDR3 is 15 amino acids. The ends were cut back, 3 bases at V and 6 bases at J, with 17 bases in the middle. CDR3 in DNA: TGCGCCAGCAGCCAGAACAGGGAGCGGATTGATGGCTACACCTTC. It yields the protein CASSQNRERIDGYTF.

This clonotype was observed many times. The rearrangement uses TRBV20-1 and TRBJ1-1; TRBD1 matches 7 bases. The V segment lost 6 bases and the J segment 7 bases; nucleotides outside the gene matches: 14. This CDR3 spans 14 amino acids. CDR1 is DFQATT, CDR2 SNEGSKA, per germline (reference sequence). Here the CDR3 DNA reads TGCAGTGCCAAATCCGGGACAGTGGATATTGAAGCTTTCTTT. Its translation is CSAKSGTVDIEAFF.

The chain is built from TRBV6-1 and TRBJ1-5, with no clear D. The ends were cut back, 4 bases at V and 6 bases at J, with 7 bases in the middle. This CDR3 has 12 residues. Germline V CDR1 and CDR2: MNHNS, SASEGT. The CDR3 coding sequence is TGTGCCAGCAGTGTAGGGAGTCAGCCCCAGCATTTT. It translates to CASSVGSQPQHF.

The CDR3 DNA reads as TGTGCCAGTAGTATTTCGGGACTCGACTCCTACGAGCAGTACTTC. It is translated as CASSISGLDSYEQYF. The V gene is TRBV19, the J gene TRBJ2-7; a weak D match, TRBD2 (6 bases). The CDR3 extends over 15 amino acids. CDR1 LNHDA and CDR2 SQIVND come from the germline V gene (reference sequence). V was pared by 3 bases and J by 0 bases, with 12 bases between. The full variable domain, in which reference TRBV19 and TRBJ2-7 provide the parts outside the CDR3, is DGGITQSPKYLFRKEGQNVTLSCEQNLNHDAMYWYRQDPGQGLRLIYYSQIVNDFQKGDIAEGYSVSREKKESFPLTVTSAQKNPTAFYLCASSISGLDSYEQYFGPGTRLTVT.

This clonotype has a count of ten or more. The V and J genes are TRBV5-4 and TRBJ1-1, with 7 bases aligning to TRBD1. There are 15 residues in the CDR3. Trimming removed 3 bases from V and 2 bases from J; junction bases left unmatched: 7. CDR1 is SGHNT and CDR2 is YYREEE in the germline V gene (reference sequence). CDR3 nucleotide sequence: TGTGCCAGCAGCTGGGGGGGACAGTTTAACACTGAAGCTTTCTTT. It yields the protein CASSWGGQFNTEAFF. The full variable domain, rest sourced from reference TRBV5-4 and TRBJ1-1, is ETGVTQSPTHLIKTRGQQVTLRCSSQSGHNTVSWYQQALGQGPQFIFQYYREEENGRGNFPPRFSGLQFPNYSSELNVNALELDDSALYLCASSWGGQFNTEAFFGQGTRLTVV.